This T cell receptor (beta chain) came from a study of CD8+ T cells in alopecia areata. cDNA prepared by RNA extraction and subsequent reverse transcription served as the template for sequencing. TCRdb's copy holds only in-frame clones and misses some; the assay was immunoSEQ multiplex PCR. Seen here are about 69,000 clones, roughly 60% observed once, and the top ten hold approximately 15%. The CDR3 totals 14 residues. Germline V CDR1 and CDR2: SGDLS, YYNGEE. V shed 3 bases and J 2 bases; nucleotides not matched to a gene: 2. Alopecia areata patients provided lesional scalp punch biopsies and peripheral blood, both collected for the study. Starting from PBMCs, sorting isolated CD4+ and CD8+ T cells.

The chain carries TRBV9 and TRBJ1-2; 9 bases agree with TRBD1. The receptor comes from a human donor with alopecia areata. Sequences were derived from CD8+ T cells sorted from blood, sampled at week 0. This chain's CDR3 is CASSGGTGNYGYTF. The CDR3 nucleotides read TGTGCCAGCAGCGGAGGGACAGGGAACTATGGCTACACCTTC.